This T cell receptor beta chain was observed in a study of a mutant IDH1 vaccine in newly diagnosed glioma. The wider study: Beginning 4-6 weeks after radiotherapy alone, or with temozolomide cycles, vaccination took place.

To note about this clone: Antigen specificity is unknown.

CDR3 length equals 16 residues. V shed 6 bases, J shed 5 bases, and the junction held 8 bases outside the gene matches. CDR1 SNHLY and CDR2 FYNNEI come from the germline V gene. Sequenced by immunoSEQ multiplex PCR; TCRdb stores in-frame clones only, minus some. The sample has 50,000 to 60,000 clones; roughly 80% are singletons. Time point noted: week 23, last vaccination. The study gave 300 ug of mutant IDH1 20-mer peptide per vaccine dose, with topical imiquimod. V gene TRBV2 combines with J gene TRBJ2-5; 14 nucleotides match TRBD2. This receptor was obtained from a man aged 40-49 years with glioma. The material was PBMCs, obtained from a glioma patient whose treatment included an IDH1 peptide vaccine. The CDR3 DNA is TGTGCCAGCAGCCTCGGACTAGCGGGGGGTTGGGAGACCCAGTACTTC. Translated: CASSLGLAGGWETQYF.